The 8 T cell receptor beta chains given below trace back to one sample, sequenced in a study of control samples from healthy donors and cancer patients. Data came from immunoSEQ multiplex PCR; TCRdb stores just in-frame clones and leaves some out. This sample yields tens of thousands of clones, of which about 90% are seen a single time; 4% belongs to the top ten. The sequenced sample consisted of blood. These receptors were taken from a woman aged 45-65 years in good health.

The table lists this clone with a few counts. This sequence joins TRBV7-9 and TRBJ2-7; perhaps TRBD2 as D (6 bases). V was trimmed by 1 base and J by 6 bases, leaving 10 bases between them. Germline CDR1 SEHNR, CDR2 FQNEAQ (reference sequence). This CDR3 region has 13 residues. DNA of the CDR3: TGTGCCAGCAGCTTAGGCTCGGGAGTCGAGCAGTACTTC. This translates into CASSLGSGVEQYF. Using reference TRBV7-9 and TRBJ2-7 for the parts outside the CDR3, the full variable domain is DTGVSQNPRHKITKRGQNVTFRCDPISEHNRLYWYRQTLGQGPEFLTYFQNEAQLEKSRLLSDRFSAERPKGSFSTLEIQRTEQGDSAMYLCASSLGSGVEQYFGPGTRLTVT.

The chain recombines TRBV10-1 with TRBJ1-3; weak D call: TRBD1 (6 bases). Trimming took off 5 bases at V and 2 bases at J, with 13 bases between the two ends. The CDR3 covers 15 residues. Germline CDR1 reads WNHNN; CDR2 reads SYGVQD (reference sequence). The chain's CDR3 is CASSPAGTTGNTIYF. CDR3 coding DNA: TGCGCCAGCAGTCCCGCAGGGACAACTGGAAACACCATATATTTT.

For the CDR3, the DNA is TGTGCCAGCTCACCCGCAGCAGGGCGGGAGCTGTTTTTT. This gives the protein CASSPAAGRELFF. The chain joins TRBV18 to TRBJ2-2; TRBD1 is a possible D gene (5 bases). Germline CDR1 and CDR2: KGHSH and LQKENI. V shed 3 bases and J shed 9 bases, with 11 bases lying between them. This CDR3 has 13 amino acids.

In this sample, this clone turned up a few times. The chain uses TRBV4-2 and TRBJ2-7; 10 nucleotides align to TRBD1. The germline CDR1 and CDR2 sequences are LGHNA and YNFKEQ. This CDR3 is built from 18 residues. The ends lost 0 bases at V and 4 bases at J; junction bases unmatched: 12. CDR3 sequence reads: CASSQDGRVGTGAYEQYF. CDR3 DNA: TGTGCCAGCAGCCAAGATGGTAGAGTCGGGACAGGGGCTTACGAGCAGTACTTC.

The genes are TRBV3-1 (or the pseudogene TRBV3-2) and TRBJ2-2; D not resolved. Germline-derived CDR1 and CDR2 are LGHDT and YNNKEL (reference sequence). Trimming stripped 1 base from V and 3 bases from J, with 12 bases between. The CDR3 loop spans 16 amino acids. DNA of the CDR3: TGTGCCAGCAGCCAAGGAGCGAGCGCCTACACCGGGGAGCTGTTTTTT. Translated, it gives CASSQGASAYTGELFF.

J is TRBJ2-1 and V is TRBV24-1, with D tentatively TRBD2 (5 bases). CDR1 is KGHDR, CDR2 SFDVKD, per germline. The CDR3 has 13 amino acids. Trimming removed 2 bases from V and 10 bases from J, with 11 bases in between. The CDR3 bases are TGTGCCACCAGTGATTATAGCCGCGGGGAGCAGTTCTTC. Translated: CATSDYSRGEQFF.

The rearrangement joins TRBV9 to TRBJ2-7; TRBD1 might be the D (6 bases). Trimming removed 0 bases at V and 2 bases at J, with 12 bases between. This CDR3 contains 15 residues. Germline CDR1 SGDLS, CDR2 YYNGEE. The CDR3 DNA reads as TGTGCCAGCAGCGTAGGGACAGTTCCTACCTACGAGCAGTACTTC. Translating gives CASSVGTVPTYEQYF.

V gene TRBV5-4 combines with J gene TRBJ1-1; 7 bases line up with TRBD1. Trimming removed 3 bases from V and 6 bases from J; junction bases left unmatched: 11. From germline, CDR1 is SGHNT and CDR2 YYREEE (reference sequence). This CDR3 region has 15 residues. CDR3 loop: CASSSRVQGRAEAFF. CDR3 nucleotide sequence: TGTGCCAGCAGCTCCAGAGTACAGGGGAGGGCTGAAGCTTTCTTT.